Listed below are T cell receptor beta chains from one sample, sequenced in a study of blood T cell repertoires in COVID-19. The table came from immunoSEQ multiplex PCR; TCRdb's copy has only in-frame clones and leaves some out. The sample has around 300,000 clones, 80% to 95% seen once; the top ten hold 6.5% to 8%. Sequencing was performed on peripheral blood. All receptors come from a woman aged 25 to 39 with COVID-19, enrolled during active disease. Each CDR3 is given with its conserved first and last residue. Rows may omit the clone size; those that give it use once, few, many or a size class.

abundance	v_gene	j_gene	len	CDR3aa
NA	TRBV4-3	TRBJ1-1	13	CASSQDRGAPGFF
NA	TRBV19	TRBJ2-3	15	CASNPGQGPWDTQYF
NA	TRBV28	TRBJ1-4	17	CASSLEFEDRGNEKLFF
once	TRBV7-2	TRBJ1-1	16	CASSPTKETGNTEAFF
NA	TRBV4-3	TRBJ1-3	16	CASSQGAPGAGNTIYF
once	TRBV19	TRBJ1-5	13	CASGTDSNQPQHF
NA	TRBV7-6	TRBJ2-7	15	CASSSGLAYSYEQYF
NA	TRBV9	TRBJ1-4	15	CASSELSGADEKLFF
NA	TRBV28	TRBJ2-7	14	CASSSIGGYNEQYF
few	TRBV4-2	TRBJ1-1	14	CASSQGDGRDEAFF
NA	TRBV19	TRBJ1-2	13	CASSSGTGAGYTF
NA	TRBV3-1/TRBV3-2	TRBJ1-2	16	CASSQKGTGGEIGYTF
few	TRBV4-3	TRBJ2-5	18	CASSHPSGRTPFQETQYF
NA	TRBV4-2	TRBJ2-5	15	CASSPGGGFGKTQYF
NA	TRBV3-1/TRBV3-2	TRBJ1-6	15	CASSQRTGGSSPLHF
NA	TRBV9	TRBJ2-1	16	CASSVASGEGLNEQFF
NA	TRBV5-6	TRBJ1-2	17	CASFSIRFAGKFYGYTF
once	TRBV7-9	TRBJ2-6	19	CASSFGPGTGGSGANVLTF
NA	TRBV19	TRBJ2-7	14	CASSIRQSSYEQYF
NA	TRBV2	TRBJ2-2	15	CASSPLAGASGELFF
NA	TRBV9	TRBJ1-6	15	CASSATGQGGSPLHF
NA	TRBV27	TRBJ1-1	13	CASSLGHRGQAFF
NA	TRBV7-2	TRBJ2-3	16	CASSVGGTTSTDTQYF
NA	TRBV11-3	TRBJ2-2	15	CASSSGQGGTGELFF
NA	TRBV10-3	TRBJ2-3	17	CAISEITSGTYTDTQYF
NA	TRBV9	TRBJ2-3	16	CASSVEAGGVTNTQYF
NA	TRBV5-4	TRBJ2-2	16	CASSSRQGLGTGELFF
NA	TRBV10-3	TRBJ1-6	13	CAINQADNSPLHF
NA	TRBV19	TRBJ2-7	15	CASSDWDSLSYEQYF
NA	TRBV6-2/TRBV6-3	TRBJ1-4	16	CASSYIGRATNEKLFF
NA	TRBV6-5	TRBJ1-2	14	CASSYSPRRGGYTF
once	TRBV28	TRBJ1-5	14	CASSTGQSYQPQHF